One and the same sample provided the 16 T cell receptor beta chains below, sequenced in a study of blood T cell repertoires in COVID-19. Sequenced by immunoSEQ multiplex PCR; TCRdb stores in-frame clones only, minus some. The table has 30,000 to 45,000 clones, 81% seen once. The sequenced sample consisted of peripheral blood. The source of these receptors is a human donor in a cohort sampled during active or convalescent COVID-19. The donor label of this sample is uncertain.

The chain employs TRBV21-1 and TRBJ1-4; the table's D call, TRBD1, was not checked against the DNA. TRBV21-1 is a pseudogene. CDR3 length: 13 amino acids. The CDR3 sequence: CASYREFNEKLFF. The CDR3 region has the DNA TGTGCCAGCTACAGGGAGTTTAATGAAAAACTGTTTTTT.

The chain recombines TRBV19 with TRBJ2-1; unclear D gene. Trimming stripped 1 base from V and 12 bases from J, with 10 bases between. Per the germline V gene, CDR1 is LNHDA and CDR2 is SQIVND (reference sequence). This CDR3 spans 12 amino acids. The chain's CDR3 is CASSIAGLGQFF. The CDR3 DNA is TGTGCCAGTAGTATAGCCGGGTTGGGGCAGTTCTTC.

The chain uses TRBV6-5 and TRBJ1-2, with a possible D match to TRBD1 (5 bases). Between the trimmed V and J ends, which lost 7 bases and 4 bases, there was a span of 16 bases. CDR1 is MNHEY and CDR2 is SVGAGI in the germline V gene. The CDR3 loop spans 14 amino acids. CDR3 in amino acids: CASTSGGGSYGYTF. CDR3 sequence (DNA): TGTGCCAGCACCTCGGGCGGGGGGAGCTATGGCTACACCTTC.

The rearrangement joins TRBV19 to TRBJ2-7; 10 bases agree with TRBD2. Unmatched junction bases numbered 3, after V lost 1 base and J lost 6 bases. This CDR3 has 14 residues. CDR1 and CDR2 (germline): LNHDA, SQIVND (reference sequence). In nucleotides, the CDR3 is TGTGCCAGTAGTATAGGGGTAGCGGGAGGCGAGCAGTACTTC. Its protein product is CASSIGVAGGEQYF.

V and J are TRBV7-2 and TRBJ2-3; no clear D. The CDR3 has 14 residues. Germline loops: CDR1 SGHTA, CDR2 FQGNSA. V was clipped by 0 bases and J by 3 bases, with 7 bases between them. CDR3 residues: CASSLARGTDTQYF. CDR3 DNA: TGTGCCAGCAGCTTAGCGAGAGGTACAGATACGCAGTATTTT.

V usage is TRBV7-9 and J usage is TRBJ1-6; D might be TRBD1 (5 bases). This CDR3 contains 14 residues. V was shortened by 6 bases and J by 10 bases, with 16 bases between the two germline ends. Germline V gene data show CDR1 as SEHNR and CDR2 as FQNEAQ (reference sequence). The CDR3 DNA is TGTGCCAGCAGTCTTACGGGGAGGGGATCACCCCTCCACTTT. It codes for CASSLTGRGSPLHF.

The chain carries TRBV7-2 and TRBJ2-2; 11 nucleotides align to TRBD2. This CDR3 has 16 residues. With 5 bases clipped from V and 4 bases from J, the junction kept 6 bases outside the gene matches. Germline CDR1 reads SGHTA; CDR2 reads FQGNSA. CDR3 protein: CASSRSGRDVTGELFF. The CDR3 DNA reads TGTGCCAGCAGCCGTAGCGGGAGGGATGTCACCGGGGAGCTGTTTTTT.

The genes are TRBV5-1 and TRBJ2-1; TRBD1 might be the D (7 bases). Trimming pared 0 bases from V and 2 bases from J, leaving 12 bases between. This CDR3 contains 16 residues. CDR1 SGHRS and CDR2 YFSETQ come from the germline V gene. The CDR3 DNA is TGCGCCAGCAGCTTGGTTGGAGGGACAGCCTACAATGAGCAGTTCTTC. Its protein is CASSLVGGTAYNEQFF.

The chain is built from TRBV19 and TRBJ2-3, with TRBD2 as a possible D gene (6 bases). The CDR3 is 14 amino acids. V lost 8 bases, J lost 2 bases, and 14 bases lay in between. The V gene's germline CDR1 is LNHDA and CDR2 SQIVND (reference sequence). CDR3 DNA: TGTGCCAGTCACTCGGGAGCCTCCACAGATACGCAGTATTTT. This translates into CASHSGASTDTQYF. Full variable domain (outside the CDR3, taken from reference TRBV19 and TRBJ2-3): DGGITQSPKYLFRKEGQNVTLSCEQNLNHDAMYWYRQDPGQGLRLIYYSQIVNDFQKGDIAEGYSVSREKKESFPLTVTSAQKNPTAFYLCASHSGASTDTQYFGPGTRLTVL.

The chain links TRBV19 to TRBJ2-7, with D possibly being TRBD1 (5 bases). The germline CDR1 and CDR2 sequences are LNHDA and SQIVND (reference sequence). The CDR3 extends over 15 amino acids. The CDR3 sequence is CAAAGSLIRVYEQYF. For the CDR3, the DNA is TGTGCGGCGGCAGGGTCATTAATTAGGGTCTACGAGCAGTACTTC.

CDR3 in amino acids: CASSSQSGNTEAFF. As DNA, the CDR3 is TGTGCCAGCAGCTCCCAATCAGGAAACACTGAAGCTTTCTTT. The V and J genes are TRBV7-2 and TRBJ1-1, with unresolved D. The CDR3 extends over 14 amino acids. The germline V gene has CDR1 SGHTA and CDR2 FQGNSA. V lost 4 bases and J lost 2, with 11 bases in between.

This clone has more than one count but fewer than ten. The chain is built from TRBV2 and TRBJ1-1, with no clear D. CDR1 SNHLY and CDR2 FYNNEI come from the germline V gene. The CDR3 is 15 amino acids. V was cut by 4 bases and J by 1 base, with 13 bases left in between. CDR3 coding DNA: TGTGCCAGCAGTGTTTTTATGGGAGGGAACACTGAAGCTTTCTTT. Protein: CASSVFMGGNTEAFF.

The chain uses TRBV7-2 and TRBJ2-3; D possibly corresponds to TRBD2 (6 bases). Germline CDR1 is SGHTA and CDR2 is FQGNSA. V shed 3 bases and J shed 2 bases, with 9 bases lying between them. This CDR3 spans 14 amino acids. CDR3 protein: CASSFGGNTDTQYF. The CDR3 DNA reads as TGTGCCAGCAGCTTCGGCGGGAACACAGATACGCAGTATTTT.

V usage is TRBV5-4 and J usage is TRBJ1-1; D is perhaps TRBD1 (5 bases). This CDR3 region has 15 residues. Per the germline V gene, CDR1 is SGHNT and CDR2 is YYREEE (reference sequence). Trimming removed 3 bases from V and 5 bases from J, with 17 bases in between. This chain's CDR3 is CASSSGLDGMTEAFF. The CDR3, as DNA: TGTGCCAGCAGCTCAGGGCTTGACGGAATGACTGAAGCTTTCTTT. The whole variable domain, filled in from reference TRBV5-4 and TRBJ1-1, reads ETGVTQSPTHLIKTRGQQVTLRCSSQSGHNTVSWYQQALGQGPQFIFQYYREEENGRGNFPPRFSGLQFPNYSSELNVNALELDDSALYLCASSSGLDGMTEAFFGQGTRLTVV.

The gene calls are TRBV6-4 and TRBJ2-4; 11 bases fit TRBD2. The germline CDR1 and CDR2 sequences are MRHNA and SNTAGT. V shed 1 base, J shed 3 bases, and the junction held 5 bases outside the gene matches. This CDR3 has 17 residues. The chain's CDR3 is CASSDYSGRVGKNIQYF. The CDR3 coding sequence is TGTGCCAGCAGTGACTATAGCGGGAGGGTGGGCAAAAACATTCAGTACTTC.

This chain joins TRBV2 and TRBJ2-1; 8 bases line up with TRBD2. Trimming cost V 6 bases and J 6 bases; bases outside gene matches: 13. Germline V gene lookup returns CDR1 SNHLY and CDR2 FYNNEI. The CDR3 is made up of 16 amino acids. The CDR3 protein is CASRLEGAGASNEQFF. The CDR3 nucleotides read TGTGCCAGCAGATTAGAAGGAGCGGGGGCTTCCAATGAGCAGTTCTTC. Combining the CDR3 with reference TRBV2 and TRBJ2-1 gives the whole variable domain EPEVTQTPSHQVTQMGQEVILRCVPISNHLYFYWYRQILGQKVEFLVSFYNNEISEKSEIFDDQFSVERPDGSNFTLKIRSTKLEDSAMYFCASRLEGAGASNEQFFGPGTRLTVL.